The clone carrying this T cell receptor (beta chain) was detected a few times. As yet, its antigen is unknown. This record comes from a study of beta chain features in type 1 diabetes. The CDR3 is 15 residues long. The germline V gene encodes CDR1 SGHDT and CDR2 YYEEEE. J lost 10 bases, V lost 0 bases, and 10 bases had no gene match. Reverse transcription of all isolated RNA meant that expressed TCRB transcripts were sequenced. Some clones are missing from TCRdb's copy, which holds only in-frame ones; the method was immunoSEQ multiplex PCR. The sample lists under 850,000 clones, under 15% occurring once. Overall study findings and caveats: Among all four CD4+ subsets, Type 1 diabetes patients had TCRB CDR3s that were moderately but significantly shorter. The similarity of naive, central memory and Treg TCRB repertoires appeared greater among patients than among healthy donors. High-TCR-expressing cells could be over-represented by cDNA sequencing.

The single heparinised draw taken from each donor contained around 120 mL of blood on average. This chain connects TRBV5-6 to TRBJ2-1; 7 bases align to TRBD2. The sequence derives from a man younger than 30 with type 1 diabetes. Sequenced: naive CD4+ T cells from blood. As DNA, the CDR3 is TGTGCCAGCAGCTTGGGGCTAGCGGACTATGGGGAGCAGTTCTTC. Translation: CASSLGLADYGEQFF. The full variable domain, in which reference TRBV5-6 and TRBJ2-1 provide the parts outside the CDR3, is DAGVTQSPTHLIKTRGQQVTLRCSPKSGHDTVSWYQQALGQGPQFIFQYYEEEERQRGNFPDRFSGHQFPNYSSELNVNALLLGDSALYLCASSLGLADYGEQFFGPGTRLTVL.